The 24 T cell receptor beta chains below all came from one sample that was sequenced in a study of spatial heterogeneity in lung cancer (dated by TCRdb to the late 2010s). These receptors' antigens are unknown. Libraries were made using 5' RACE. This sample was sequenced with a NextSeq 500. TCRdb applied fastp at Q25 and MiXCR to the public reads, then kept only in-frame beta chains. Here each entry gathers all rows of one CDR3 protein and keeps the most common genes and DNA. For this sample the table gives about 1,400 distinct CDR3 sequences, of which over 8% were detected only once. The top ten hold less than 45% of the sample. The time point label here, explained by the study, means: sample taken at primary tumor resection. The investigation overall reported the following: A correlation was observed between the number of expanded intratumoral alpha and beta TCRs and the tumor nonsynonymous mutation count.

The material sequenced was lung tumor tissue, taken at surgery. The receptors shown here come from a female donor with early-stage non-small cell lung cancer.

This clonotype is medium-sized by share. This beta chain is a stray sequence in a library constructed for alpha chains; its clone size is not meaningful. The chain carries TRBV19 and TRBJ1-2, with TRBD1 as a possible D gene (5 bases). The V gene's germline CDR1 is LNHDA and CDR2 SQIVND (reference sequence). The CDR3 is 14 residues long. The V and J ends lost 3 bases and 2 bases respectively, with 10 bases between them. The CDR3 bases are TGTGCCAGTAGTATTCCAGGGATGAACTATGGCTACACCTTC. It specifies CASSIPGMNYGYTF. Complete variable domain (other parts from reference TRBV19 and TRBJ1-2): DGGITQSPKYLFRKEGQNVTLSCEQNLNHDAMYWYRQDPGQGLRLIYYSQIVNDFQKGDIAEGYSVSREKKESFPLTVTSAQKNPTAFYLCASSIPGMNYGYTFGSGTRLTVV.

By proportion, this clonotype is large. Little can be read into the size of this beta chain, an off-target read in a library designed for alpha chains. The CDR3 DNA is TGCAGCGTTAACTACGCCACAGTGAACACTGAAGCTTTCTTT. Translated: CSVNYATVNTEAFF. J is TRBJ1-1 and V is TRBV29-1; D uncertain. Trimming stripped 5 bases from V and 0 bases from J, with 13 bases between. Looked up from germline, CDR1 is SQVTM and CDR2 is ANQGSEA. CDR3 length: 14 residues. Filled out from reference TRBV29-1 and TRBJ1-1, the complete variable domain reads SAVISQKPSRDICQRGTSLTIQCQVDSQVTMMFWYRQQPGQSLTLIATANQGSEATYESGFVIDKFPISRPNLTFSTLTVSNMSPEDSSIYLCSVNYATVNTEAFFGQGTRLTVV.

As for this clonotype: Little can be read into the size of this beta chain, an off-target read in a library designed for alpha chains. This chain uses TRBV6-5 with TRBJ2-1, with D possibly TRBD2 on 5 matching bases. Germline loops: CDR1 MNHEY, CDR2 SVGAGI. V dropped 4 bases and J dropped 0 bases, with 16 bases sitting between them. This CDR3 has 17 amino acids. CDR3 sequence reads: CASSWRLGGVSYNEQFF. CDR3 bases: TGTGCCAGCAGTTGGAGACTCGGAGGTGTCTCCTACAATGAGCAGTTCTTC.

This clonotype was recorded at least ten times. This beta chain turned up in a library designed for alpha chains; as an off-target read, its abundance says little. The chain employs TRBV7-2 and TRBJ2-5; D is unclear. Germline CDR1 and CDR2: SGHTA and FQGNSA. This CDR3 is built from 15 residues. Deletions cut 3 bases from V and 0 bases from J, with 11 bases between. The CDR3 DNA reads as TGTGCCAGCAGCTTGTGGCACAGCTACCAAGAGACCCAGTACTTC. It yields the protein CASSLWHSYQETQYF.

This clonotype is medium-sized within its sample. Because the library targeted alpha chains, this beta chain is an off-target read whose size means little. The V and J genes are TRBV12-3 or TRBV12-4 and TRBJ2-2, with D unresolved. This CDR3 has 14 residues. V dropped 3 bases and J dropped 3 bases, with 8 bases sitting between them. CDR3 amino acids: CASSLPTDTGELFF. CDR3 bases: TGTGCCAGCAGTTTGCCGACGGACACCGGGGAGCTGTTTTTT.

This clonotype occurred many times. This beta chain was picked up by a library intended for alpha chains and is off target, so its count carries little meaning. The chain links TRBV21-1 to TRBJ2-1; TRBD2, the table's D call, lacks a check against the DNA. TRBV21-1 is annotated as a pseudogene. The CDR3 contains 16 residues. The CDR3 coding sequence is TGTGCCAGCAGCGGTTTACTAGCAGTCCCCTACAATGAGCAGTTCTTC. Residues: CASSGLLAVPYNEQFF.

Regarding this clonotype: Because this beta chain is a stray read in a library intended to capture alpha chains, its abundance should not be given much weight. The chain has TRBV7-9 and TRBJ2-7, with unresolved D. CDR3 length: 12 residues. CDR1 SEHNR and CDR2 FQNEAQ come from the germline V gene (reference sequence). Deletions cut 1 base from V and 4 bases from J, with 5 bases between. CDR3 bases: TGTGCCAGCAGCTTAGGTGTTTACGAGCAGTACTTC. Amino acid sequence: CASSLGVYEQYF.

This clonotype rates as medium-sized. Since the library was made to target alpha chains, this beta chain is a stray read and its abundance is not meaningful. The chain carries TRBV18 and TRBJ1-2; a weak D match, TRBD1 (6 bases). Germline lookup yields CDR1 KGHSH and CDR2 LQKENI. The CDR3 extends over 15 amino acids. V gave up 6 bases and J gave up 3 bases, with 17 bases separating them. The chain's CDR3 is CASSAKQGIDYGYTF. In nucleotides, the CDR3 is TGTGCCAGCTCCGCGAAACAGGGTATTGACTATGGCTACACCTTC.

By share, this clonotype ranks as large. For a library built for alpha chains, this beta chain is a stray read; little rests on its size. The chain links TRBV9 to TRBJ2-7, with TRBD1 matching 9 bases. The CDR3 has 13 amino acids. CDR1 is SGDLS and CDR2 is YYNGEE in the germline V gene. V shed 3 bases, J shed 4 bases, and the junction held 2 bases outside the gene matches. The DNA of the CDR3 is TGTGCCAGCAGCGAAGGGACAGGGTACGAGCAGTACTTC. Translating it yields CASSEGTGYEQYF.

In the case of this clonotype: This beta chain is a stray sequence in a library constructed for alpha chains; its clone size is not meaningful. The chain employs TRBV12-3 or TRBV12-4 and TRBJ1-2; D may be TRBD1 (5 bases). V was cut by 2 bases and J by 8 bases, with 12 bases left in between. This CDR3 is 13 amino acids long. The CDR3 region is CASSLQGSGGYTF. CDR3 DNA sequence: TGTGCCAGCAGTTTACAGGGTTCAGGGGGCTACACCTTC.

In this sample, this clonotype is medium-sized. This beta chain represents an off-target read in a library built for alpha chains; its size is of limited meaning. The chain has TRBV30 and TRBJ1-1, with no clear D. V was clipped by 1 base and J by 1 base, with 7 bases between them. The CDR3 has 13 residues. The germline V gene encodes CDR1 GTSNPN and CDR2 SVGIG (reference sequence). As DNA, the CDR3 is TGTGCCTGGAGTGGTGCTTGGAACACTGAAGCTTTCTTT. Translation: CAWSGAWNTEAFF.

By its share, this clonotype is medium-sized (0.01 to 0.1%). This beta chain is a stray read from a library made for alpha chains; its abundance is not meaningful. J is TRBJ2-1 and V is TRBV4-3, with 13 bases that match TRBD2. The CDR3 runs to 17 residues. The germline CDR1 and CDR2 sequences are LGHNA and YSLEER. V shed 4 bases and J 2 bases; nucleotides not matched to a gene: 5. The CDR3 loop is CASSRTSGSAAYNEQFF. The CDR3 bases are TGCGCCAGCAGCCGGACTAGCGGGAGTGCAGCCTACAATGAGCAGTTCTTC.

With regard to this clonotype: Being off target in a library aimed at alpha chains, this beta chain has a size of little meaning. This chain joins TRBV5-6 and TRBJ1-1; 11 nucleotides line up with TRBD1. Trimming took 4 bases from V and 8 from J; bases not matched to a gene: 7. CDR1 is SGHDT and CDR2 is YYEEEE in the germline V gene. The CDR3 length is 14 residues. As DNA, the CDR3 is TGTGCCAGCAGCATAGACCGGACAGGGGGCGAAGCTTTCTTT. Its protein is CASSIDRTGGEAFF.

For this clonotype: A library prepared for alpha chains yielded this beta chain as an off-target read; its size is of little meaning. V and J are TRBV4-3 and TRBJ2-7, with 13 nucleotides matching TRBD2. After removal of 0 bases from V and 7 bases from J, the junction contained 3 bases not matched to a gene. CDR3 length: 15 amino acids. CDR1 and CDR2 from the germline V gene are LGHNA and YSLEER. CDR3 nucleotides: TGCGCCAGCAGCCAAGAACTAGCGGGGGGGCAAGAGCAGTACTTC. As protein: CASSQELAGGQEQYF.

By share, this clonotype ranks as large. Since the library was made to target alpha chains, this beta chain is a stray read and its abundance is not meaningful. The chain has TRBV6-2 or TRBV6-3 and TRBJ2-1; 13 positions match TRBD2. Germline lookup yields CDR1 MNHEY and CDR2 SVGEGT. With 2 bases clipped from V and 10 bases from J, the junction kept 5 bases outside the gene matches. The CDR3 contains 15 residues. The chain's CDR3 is CASSYQGLAGEEQFF. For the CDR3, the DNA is TGTGCCAGCAGTTACCAAGGACTAGCGGGGGAGGAGCAGTTCTTC.

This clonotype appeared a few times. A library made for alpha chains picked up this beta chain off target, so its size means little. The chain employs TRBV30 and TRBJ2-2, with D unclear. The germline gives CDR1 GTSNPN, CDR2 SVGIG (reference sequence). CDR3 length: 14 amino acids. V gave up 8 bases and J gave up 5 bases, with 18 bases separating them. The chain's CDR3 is CAGQPSWGTGELFF. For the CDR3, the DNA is TGTGCCGGTCAGCCGTCTTGGGGTACCGGGGAGCTGTTTTTT.

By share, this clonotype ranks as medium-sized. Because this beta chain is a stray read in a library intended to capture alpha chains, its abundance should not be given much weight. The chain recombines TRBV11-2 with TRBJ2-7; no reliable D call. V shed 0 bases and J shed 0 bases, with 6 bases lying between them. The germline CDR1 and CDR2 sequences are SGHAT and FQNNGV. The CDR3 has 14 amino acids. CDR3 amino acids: CASSLEIHSYEQYF. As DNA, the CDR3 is TGTGCCAGCAGCTTAGAAATACACTCCTACGAGCAGTACTTC.

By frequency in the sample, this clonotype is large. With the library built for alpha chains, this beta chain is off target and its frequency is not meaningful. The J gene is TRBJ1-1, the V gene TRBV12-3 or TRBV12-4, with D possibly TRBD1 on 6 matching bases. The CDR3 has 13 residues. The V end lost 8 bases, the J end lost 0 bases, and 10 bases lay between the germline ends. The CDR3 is CASGGGVNTEAFF. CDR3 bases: TGTGCCAGCGGGGGGGGCGTGAACACTGAAGCTTTCTTT.

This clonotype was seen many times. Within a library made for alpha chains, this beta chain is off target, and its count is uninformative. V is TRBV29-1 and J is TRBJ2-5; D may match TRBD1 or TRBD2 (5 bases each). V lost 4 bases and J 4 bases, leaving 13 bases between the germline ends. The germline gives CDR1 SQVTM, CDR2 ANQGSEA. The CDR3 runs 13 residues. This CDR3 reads CSVVPGTPETQYF. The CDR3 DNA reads TGCAGCGTTGTACCCGGGACCCCAGAGACCCAGTACTTC. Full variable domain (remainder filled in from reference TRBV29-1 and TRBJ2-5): SAVISQKPSRDICQRGTSLTIQCQVDSQVTMMFWYRQQPGQSLTLIATANQGSEATYESGFVIDKFPISRPNLTFSTLTVSNMSPEDSSIYLCSVVPGTPETQYFGPGTRLLVL.

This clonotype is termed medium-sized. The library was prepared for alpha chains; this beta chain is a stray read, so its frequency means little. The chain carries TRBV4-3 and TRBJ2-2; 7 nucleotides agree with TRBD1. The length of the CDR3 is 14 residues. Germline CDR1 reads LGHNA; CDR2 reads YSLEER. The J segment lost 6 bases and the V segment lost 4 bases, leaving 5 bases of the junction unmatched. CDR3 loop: CASSLPQGAGELFF. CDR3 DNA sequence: TGCGCCAGCAGCCTACCTCAGGGGGCCGGGGAGCTGTTTTTT.

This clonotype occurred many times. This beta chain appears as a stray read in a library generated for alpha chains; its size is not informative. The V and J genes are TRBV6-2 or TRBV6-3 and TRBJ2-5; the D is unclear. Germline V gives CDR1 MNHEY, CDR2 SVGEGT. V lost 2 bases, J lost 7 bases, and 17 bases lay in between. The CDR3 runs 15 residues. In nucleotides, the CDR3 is TGTGCCAGCAGTTACGTCTCCCCAGGAGTGAGGACCCAGTACTTC. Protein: CASSYVSPGVRTQYF.

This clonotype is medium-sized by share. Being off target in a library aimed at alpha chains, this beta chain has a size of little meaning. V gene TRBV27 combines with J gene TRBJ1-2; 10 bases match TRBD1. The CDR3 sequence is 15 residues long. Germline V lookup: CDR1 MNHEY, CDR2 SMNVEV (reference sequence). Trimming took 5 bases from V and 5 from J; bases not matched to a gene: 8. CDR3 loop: CASSHQGQGRYGYTF. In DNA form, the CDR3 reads TGTGCCAGCAGTCACCAGGGACAGGGGAGGTATGGCTACACCTTC.

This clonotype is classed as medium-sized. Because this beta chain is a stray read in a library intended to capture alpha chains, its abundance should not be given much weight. The CDR3 nucleotides are TGTGCCAGCAGTTTTTCGGCGGGGCTTAGCACAGATACGCAGTATTTT. Translating it yields CASSFSAGLSTDTQYF. V is TRBV27 and J is TRBJ2-3, with D possibly being TRBD2 (6 bases). Germline V lookup: CDR1 MNHEY, CDR2 SMNVEV (reference sequence). V was pared by 3 bases and J by 0 bases, with 13 bases between. The CDR3 consists of 16 residues.

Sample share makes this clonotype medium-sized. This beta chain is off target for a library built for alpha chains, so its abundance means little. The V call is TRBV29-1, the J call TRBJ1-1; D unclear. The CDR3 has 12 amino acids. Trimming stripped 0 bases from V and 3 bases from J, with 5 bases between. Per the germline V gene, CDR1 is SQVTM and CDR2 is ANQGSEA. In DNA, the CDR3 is TGCAGCGTTGAAGACAACGACACTGAAGCTTTCTTT. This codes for CSVEDNDTEAFF.